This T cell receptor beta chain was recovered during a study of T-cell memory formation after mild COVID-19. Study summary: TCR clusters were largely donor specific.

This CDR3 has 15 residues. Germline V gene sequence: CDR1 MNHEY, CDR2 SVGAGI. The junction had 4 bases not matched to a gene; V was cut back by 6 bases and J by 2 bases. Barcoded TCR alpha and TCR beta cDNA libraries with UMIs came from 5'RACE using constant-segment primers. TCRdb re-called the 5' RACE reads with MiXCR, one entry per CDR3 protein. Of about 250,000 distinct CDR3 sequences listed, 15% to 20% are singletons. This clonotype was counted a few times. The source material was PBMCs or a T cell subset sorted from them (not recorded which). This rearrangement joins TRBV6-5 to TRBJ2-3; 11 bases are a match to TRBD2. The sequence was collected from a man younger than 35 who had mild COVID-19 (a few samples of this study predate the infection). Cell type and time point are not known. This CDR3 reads CASSRGLAVTDTQYF. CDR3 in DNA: TGTGCCAGCAGCCGGGGACTAGCGGTCACAGATACGCAGTATTTT.